This TCR beta chain was recovered during a study of T cell responses to AZD1222 COVID-19 vaccine. About the research overall: Both about-4-week and about-12-week second-dose recipients were combined.

Germline V lookup: CDR1 SGHRS, CDR2 YFSETQ. V lost 0 bases and J lost 5, with 15 bases in between. The CDR3 length is 16 residues. Measured with immunoSEQ multiplex PCR; TCRdb has only the in-frame clones, and not every one. The data hold tens of thousands of clones, with roughly 93% observed a single time. Turning to this clone: Its target is not known.

Study-level results: Without day 14 samples, only post-peak T cell repertoires were studied. Reports say nearly half of spike-specific TCRs go after unmutated variant regions. There were mostly white British donors and more females than males, and clonal diversity was possibly underestimated.

V and J are TRBV5-1 and TRBJ2-1, with D possibly being TRBD1 (5 bases). This sequence was found in an adult in good health. The sample was peripheral blood, taken on day 0 of AZD1222 vaccination. CDR3 sequence reads: CASSLAPRAQNNEQFF. The CDR3 DNA sequence: TGCGCCAGCAGCTTGGCCCCCAGGGCTCAAAACAATGAGCAGTTCTTC.